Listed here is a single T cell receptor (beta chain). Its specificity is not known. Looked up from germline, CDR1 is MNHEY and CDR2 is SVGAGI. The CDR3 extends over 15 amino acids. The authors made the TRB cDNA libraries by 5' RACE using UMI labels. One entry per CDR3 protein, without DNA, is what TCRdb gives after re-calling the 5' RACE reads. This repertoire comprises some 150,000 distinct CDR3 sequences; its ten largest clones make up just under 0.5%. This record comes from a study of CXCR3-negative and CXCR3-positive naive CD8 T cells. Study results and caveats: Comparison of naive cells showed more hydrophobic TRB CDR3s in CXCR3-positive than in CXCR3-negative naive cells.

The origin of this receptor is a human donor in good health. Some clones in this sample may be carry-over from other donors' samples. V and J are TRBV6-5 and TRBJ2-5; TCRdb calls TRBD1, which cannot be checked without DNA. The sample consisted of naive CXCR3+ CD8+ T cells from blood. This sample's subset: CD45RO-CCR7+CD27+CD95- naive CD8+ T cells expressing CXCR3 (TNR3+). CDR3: CASSYFRGAGETQYF.